This T cell receptor beta chain was profiled in a study of CD8 T cells in Susac syndrome. RNA was extracted with the RNeasy kit, and a quantity of roughly 0.5 to 1 ug was reverse transcribed using random hexamers. A single record per CDR3 protein comes from TCRdb applying MiXCR to the immunoSEQ multiplex PCR reads. The sample carries fewer than 200,000 distinct CDR3 sequences, about 95% recorded once. Sample: CD4+ T cells from PBMCs. This TCR came from a human donor in good health.

CDR3 amino acids: CASSRPEWGSYEQYF. CDR3 sequence (DNA): TGTGCCAGCAGTAGGCCGGAGTGGGGGTCCTACGAGCAGTACTTC. V and J are TRBV25-1 and TRBJ2-7; either TRBD1 or TRBD2 may fit D (5 bases each). The V gene's germline CDR1 is MGHDK and CDR2 SYGVNS. This CDR3 has 15 amino acids. The V end was cut by 5 bases, the J end by 1 base, with 15 bases between.